Shown below are 32 T cell receptor beta chains from a single sample sequenced in a study of T cell responses to AZD1222 COVID-19 vaccine. Assay: immunoSEQ multiplex PCR; the TCRdb copy retains only in-frame clones and omits some. The sample has roughly 150,000 clones, around 93% seen once; the top ten hold approximately 1.9%. Source: peripheral blood, taken on day 0 of AZD1222 vaccination. Source of these receptors: an adult in good health.

The chain is built from TRBV7-9 and TRBJ1-2; 7 bases are shared with TRBD1. The CDR3 has 13 amino acids. Germline V gene data show CDR1 as SEHNR and CDR2 as FQNEAQ (reference sequence). CDR3 DNA: TGTGCGATTATCGGACAGGAGACCTATGGCTACACCTTC. Protein: CAIIGQETYGYTF.

This chain links TRBV19 with TRBJ2-7, with 9 bases fitting TRBD1. The V and J ends lost 5 bases and 6 bases, in that order; junction bases with no gene match: 14. The CDR3 runs to 16 residues. The germline V gene has CDR1 LNHDA and CDR2 SQIVND (reference sequence). The CDR3 loop is CASSVFRGQGTAEQYF. For the CDR3, the DNA is TGTGCCAGTAGTGTGTTTCGGGGACAGGGAACCGCCGAGCAGTACTTC.

This chain uses TRBV29-1 with TRBJ2-3, with a possible D match to TRBD1 (5 bases). CDR1 and CDR2 (germline): SQVTM, ANQGSEA. The germline V and J ends were trimmed by 5 bases and 5 bases, with 14 bases remaining between them. The CDR3 extends over 13 amino acids. The CDR3 spells CSVPQGNEDTQYF. In DNA, the CDR3 is TGCAGCGTTCCTCAGGGAAATGAAGATACGCAGTATTTT.

The gene calls are TRBV6-2 or TRBV6-3 and TRBJ1-3; 7 bases align to TRBD1. CDR1 and CDR2 from the germline V gene are MNHEY and SVGEGT. This CDR3 is built from 17 residues. J lost 2 bases, V lost 3 bases, and 10 bases had no gene match. CDR3 DNA: TGTGCCAGCAGTTATTCCGGACAGGCCGTCACTGGAAACACCATATATTTT. This codes for CASSYSGQAVTGNTIYF.

The genes are TRBV10-1 and TRBJ1-5; TRBD1 is a possible D gene (6 bases). V was shortened by 6 bases and J by 0 bases, with 15 bases between the two germline ends. This CDR3 contains 16 residues. Germline V gene data show CDR1 as WNHNN and CDR2 as SYGVQD (reference sequence). The chain's CDR3 is CASRDRQDYSNQPQHF. CDR3 DNA: TGCGCCAGCAGAGATAGACAGGATTATAGCAATCAGCCCCAGCATTTT.

This chain links TRBV5-6 with TRBJ1-6, with 8 nucleotides matching TRBD1. The V and J ends lost 0 bases and 8 bases, in that order; junction bases with no gene match: 4. The CDR3 is 15 amino acids. CDR1 is SGHDT, CDR2 YYEEEE, per germline. The CDR3 loop reads CASSLVDRDDSPLHF. The CDR3 DNA is TGTGCCAGCAGCTTGGTGGACAGGGATGATTCACCCCTCCACTTT.

J is TRBJ1-1 and V is TRBV9, with 11 positions matching TRBD1. This CDR3 contains 14 residues. V shed 3 bases, J shed 3 bases, and the junction held 1 base outside the gene matches. Germline lookup yields CDR1 SGDLS and CDR2 YYNGEE. For the CDR3, the DNA is TGTGCCAGCAGCGAGGGACAGGGGGACACTGAAGCTTTCTTT. This gives the protein CASSEGQGDTEAFF.

The DNA of the CDR3 is TGTGCCAGCAGTGAGGCAGGGGGAGGGGAGACCCAGTACTTC. As protein: CASSEAGGGETQYF. The chain employs TRBV25-1 and TRBJ2-5; possibly TRBD1 or TRBD2 for D (7 bases each). This CDR3 comprises 14 residues. CDR1 is MGHDK and CDR2 is SYGVNS in the germline V gene. Trimming cost V 3 bases and J 5 bases, with 13 bases left between them.

The V gene is TRBV28, the J gene TRBJ2-3, with unresolved D. CDR3 size: 15 residues. CDR1 is MDHEN and CDR2 is SYDVKM in the germline V gene. V lost 10 bases and J lost 1, with 18 bases in between. Here the CDR3 reads CAIIPPDSGTDTQYF. The CDR3 region has the DNA TGTGCCATCATCCCCCCCGATTCTGGCACAGATACGCAGTATTTT.

The chain carries TRBV19 and TRBJ2-7; perhaps TRBD2 as D (5 bases). Germline V lookup: CDR1 LNHDA, CDR2 SQIVND (reference sequence). Trimming removed 3 bases at V and 5 bases at J, with 17 bases between. The CDR3 runs 15 residues. The CDR3, as DNA: TGTGCCAGTAGTATTGCCCTAGCCCCCGACAACGAGCAGTACTTC. It encodes CASSIALAPDNEQYF.

This chain connects TRBV3-1 (or the pseudogene TRBV3-2) to TRBJ1-2; 8 bases map to TRBD1. Germline CDR1 reads LGHDT; CDR2 reads YNNKEL (reference sequence). V gave up 8 bases and J gave up 7 bases; unmatched junction bases: 15. This CDR3 spans 15 amino acids. CDR3 coding DNA: TGTGCCAGCCTTACGTGGACAGGGAGGGACCGTGGCTACACCTTC. Translation gives CASLTWTGRDRGYTF.

In its sample, this clone was seen once. This CDR3 reads CASSLGRGPFYEQYF. CDR3 in DNA: TGTGCCAGCAGCCTAGGGAGAGGGCCCTTCTACGAGCAGTACTTC. This chain uses TRBV11-2 with TRBJ2-7; maybe TRBD2 (5 bases). Germline V gives CDR1 SGHAT, CDR2 FQNNGV. There are 15 residues in the CDR3. The V end was cut by 5 bases, the J end by 3 bases, with 17 bases between.

The chain employs TRBV6-5 and TRBJ2-5, with D possibly being TRBD1 (5 bases). This CDR3 contains 13 residues. The germline V gene encodes CDR1 MNHEY and CDR2 SVGAGI. V lost 4 bases and J 5 bases, leaving 11 bases between the germline ends. The CDR3 loop is CASSWGKGETQYF. The CDR3 DNA reads TGTGCCAGCAGTTGGGGAAAGGGGGAGACCCAGTACTTC.

The V call is TRBV27, the J call TRBJ2-7, with D possibly TRBD1 on 6 matching bases. This CDR3 region has 14 residues. Germline values: CDR1 MNHEY, CDR2 SMNVEV (reference sequence). With 5 bases removed from V and 2 bases from J, the gap between germline ends came to 13 bases. CDR3 sequence reads: CASSPVEGAYEQYF. The CDR3 nucleotides are TGTGCCAGCAGTCCGGTCGAGGGGGCCTACGAGCAGTACTTC.

This clone was recorded a few times. The chain is built from TRBV19 and TRBJ1-3; 7 bases map to TRBD1. CDR1 is LNHDA and CDR2 is SQIVND in the germline V gene (reference sequence). The CDR3 extends over 13 amino acids. The V segment lost 4 bases and the J segment 7 bases; nucleotides outside the gene matches: 4. CDR3 residues: CASSKGASNTIYF. CDR3 coding DNA: TGTGCCAGTAGTAAGGGGGCATCGAACACCATATATTTT.

The J gene is TRBJ1-1, the V gene TRBV19; no firm D call. V was cut by 7 bases and J by 4 bases, with 10 bases left in between. Germline V gives CDR1 LNHDA, CDR2 SQIVND (reference sequence). The CDR3 covers 12 residues. The CDR3 sequence: CASILDFTEAFF. CDR3 coding DNA: TGTGCCAGTATTCTTGACTTCACTGAAGCTTTCTTT.

This chain connects TRBV5-6 to TRBJ1-2, with unresolved D. The germline V gene has CDR1 SGHDT and CDR2 YYEEEE. The CDR3 consists of 14 residues. The V end was cut by 1 base, the J end by 8 bases, with 15 bases between. The CDR3: CASSLSPDSGGYTF. For the CDR3, the DNA is TGTGCCAGCAGCTTGTCCCCGGACTCGGGCGGCTACACCTTC.

CDR3 region: CASRGSRTGPGGELFF. The CDR3 DNA is TGTGCCAGCAGGGGTTCTCGGACAGGTCCCGGCGGGGAGCTGTTTTTT. V is TRBV7-9 and J is TRBJ2-2; 7 bases are a match to TRBD1. Per the germline V gene, CDR1 is SEHNR and CDR2 is FQNEAQ (reference sequence). The CDR3 totals 16 residues. The V gene end was trimmed by 6 bases and the J gene end by 7 bases; junction bases not matched to a gene: 14.

The V call is TRBV7-2, the J call TRBJ1-4, with D possibly matching TRBD1 (5 bases). Between the trimmed V and J ends, which lost 6 bases and 8 bases, there was a span of 13 bases. The CDR3 runs to 13 residues. The germline gives CDR1 SGHTA, CDR2 FQGNSA. The DNA of the CDR3 is TGTGCCAGCAGATACACTGGGGCCGAAAAACTGTTTTTT. This translates into CASRYTGAEKLFF.

The chain combines TRBV11-2 with TRBJ1-1, with a possible D match to TRBD1 (5 bases). Per the germline V gene, CDR1 is SGHAT and CDR2 is FQNNGV. Trimming took 6 bases from V and 3 from J, leaving 11 bases between them. The CDR3 contains 13 residues. CDR3 region: CASSSGRYTEAFF. The CDR3 DNA reads as TGTGCCAGCAGTTCAGGGAGATACACTGAAGCTTTCTTT.

The sample holds one count of this clone. The gene calls are TRBV7-2 and TRBJ1-2, with D uncertain. The V end was cut by 4 bases, the J end by 2 bases, with 14 bases between. The CDR3 has 15 residues. Looked up from germline, CDR1 is SGHTA and CDR2 is FQGNSA. The CDR3 DNA is TGTGCCAGCAGCTCGAGGGTGGGGTACAACTATGGCTACACCTTC. Translating it yields CASSSRVGYNYGYTF.

J is TRBJ2-3 and V is TRBV6-5; D is unclear. The V end was cut by 5 bases, the J end by 0 bases, with 12 bases between. Germline V gene data show CDR1 as MNHEY and CDR2 as SVGAGI. The CDR3 spans 15 residues. CDR3 protein: CASSPSGPSTDTQYF. The DNA of the CDR3 is TGTGCCAGCAGTCCTTCTGGACCTAGCACAGATACGCAGTATTTT.

The chain uses TRBV23-1 and TRBJ2-2, with D possibly TRBD1 on 5 matching bases. Being an ORF, TRBV23-1 has a function that is uncertain. The ends were cut back, 2 bases at V and 8 bases at J, with 12 bases in the middle. This CDR3 contains 14 residues. The CDR3 nucleotides read TGCGCCAGCAGTCAAACCCACAGGCGAGGGGAGCTGTTTTTT. This sequence encodes CASSQTHRRGELFF.

This clone has just a few counts. The chain combines TRBV10-3 with TRBJ1-4, with 9 bases that match TRBD1. After removal of 4 bases from V and 8 bases from J, the junction contained 8 bases not matched to a gene. The CDR3 runs 15 residues. Germline lookup yields CDR1 ENHRY and CDR2 SYGVKD. The chain's CDR3 is CAISGTGVLNEKLFF. CDR3 DNA: TGTGCCATCAGTGGGACAGGGGTATTAAACGAAAAACTGTTTTTT.

This sequence joins TRBV19 and TRBJ1-1; the D gene is possibly TRBD1 (5 bases). CDR3 length equals 16 residues. Germline V gives CDR1 LNHDA, CDR2 SQIVND (reference sequence). The V and J ends lost 5 bases and 1 base respectively, with 17 bases between them. The CDR3 DNA sequence: TGTGCCAGTAGTCTCTCATCAGGGCTGGGGAACACTGAAGCTTTCTTT. Translation gives CASSLSSGLGNTEAFF. Full variable domain (outside the CDR3, taken from reference TRBV19 and TRBJ1-1): DGGITQSPKYLFRKEGQNVTLSCEQNLNHDAMYWYRQDPGQGLRLIYYSQIVNDFQKGDIAEGYSVSREKKESFPLTVTSAQKNPTAFYLCASSLSSGLGNTEAFFGQGTRLTVV.

This clone was counted a single time. The chain combines TRBV27 with TRBJ2-6; 9 positions agree with TRBD2. The CDR3 loop spans 22 amino acids. With V trimmed by 2 bases and J by 0 bases, 17 bases remained unmatched. The germline gives CDR1 MNHEY, CDR2 SMNVEV (reference sequence). The CDR3 nucleotides are TGTGCCAGCAGTTTAAGGTTGATAGGACTAGCGAACCCAAACTCTGGGGCCAACGTCCTGACTTTC. It translates to CASSLRLIGLANPNSGANVLTF.

As to this clone: At one boundary the junction diverges from the germline segment, which might be a read error. V usage is TRBV2 and J usage is TRBJ2-5, with D unclear. This CDR3 spans 13 amino acids. Per the germline V gene, CDR1 is SNHLY and CDR2 is FYNNEI. The DNA of the CDR3 is TGTGCCAGGAGTGGCGAAGGGTCAGAGACCCAGTACTTC. Amino acid sequence: CARSGEGSETQYF.

The CDR3 loop reads CASQGSQGTPYEQYF. The CDR3 DNA is TGTGCCAGCCAAGGGAGTCAGGGGACACCCTACGAGCAGTACTTC. The chain is built from TRBV19 and TRBJ2-7, with a tentative D call TRBD1 (6 bases). Trimming left V 9 bases short and J 2 bases short, with 20 bases between. This CDR3 has 15 residues. The germline CDR1 and CDR2 sequences are LNHDA and SQIVND (reference sequence).

The chain couples TRBV7-2 to TRBJ2-7; D gene unclear. This CDR3 is built from 13 residues. Germline CDR1 and CDR2: SGHTA and FQGNSA. V lost 3 bases to trimming and J lost 3 bases, with 9 bases between them. In nucleotides, the CDR3 is TGTGCCAGCAGCTTGGAGCGCTACTACGAGCAGTACTTC. It specifies CASSLERYYEQYF.

The J gene is TRBJ2-3, the V gene TRBV9, with 11 bases fitting TRBD2. V gave up 0 bases and J gave up 2 bases; unmatched junction bases: 5. CDR3 length: 17 amino acids. Germline lookup yields CDR1 SGDLS and CDR2 YYNGEE. The CDR3 protein is CASSVETSGEYTDTQYF. For the CDR3, the DNA is TGTGCCAGCAGCGTAGAGACTAGCGGGGAGTACACAGATACGCAGTATTTT.

The gene calls are TRBV6-2 or TRBV6-3 and TRBJ2-7; 7 bases align to TRBD1. V lost 0 bases to trimming and J lost 6 bases; unmatched junction nucleotides: 8. In germline, CDR1 is MNHEY, CDR2 SVGEGT. The CDR3 covers 15 residues. The CDR3 DNA follows: TGTGCCAGCAGTTACTCACTACAGGGGTACTCCGAGCAGTACTTC. As protein: CASSYSLQGYSEQYF.

The chain recombines TRBV6-4 with TRBJ2-1; unclear D gene. The V gene's germline CDR1 is MRHNA and CDR2 SNTAGT. CDR3 length: 13 amino acids. V was pared by 3 bases and J by 10 bases, with 13 bases between. The CDR3 coding sequence is TGTGCCAGCAGTGAAGACGGCTTCGGGGAGCAGTTCTTC. Amino acids: CASSEDGFGEQFF.